The sequence of this T cell receptor (beta chain) was determined in a study of cytomegalovirus exposure and HLA in healthy donors. This clone was picked up one time. V gave up 3 bases and J gave up 4 bases; unmatched junction bases: 4. Germline CDR1 LNHDA, CDR2 SQIVND (reference sequence). The CDR3 has 15 amino acids. Both 60 Vbeta primers and 13 Jbeta primers went into the PCR. The repertoire was sequenced with immunoSEQ multiplex PCR; TCRdb's copy has only in-frame clones and lacks some. Counted here are about 220,000 clones, around 76% occurring once; the ten biggest clones make up 4.5% to 7%. Source material: PBMCs. The receptor comes from a man aged 40-55 years in good health and CMV-seropositive. The V gene is TRBV19, the J gene TRBJ1-2, with 11 positions matching TRBD1. Here the CDR3 reads CASSMGTGGTYGYTF. CDR3 DNA: TGTGCCAGTAGTATGGGGACAGGGGGTACCTATGGCTACACCTTC.